This TCR beta chain was identified during a study of cytomegalovirus exposure and HLA in healthy donors. The CDR3 covers 14 residues. Per germline, CDR1 SGHDN and CDR2 FVKESK. Trimming pared 5 bases from V and 1 base from J, leaving 9 bases between. This clone has just one count. Profiled with immunoSEQ multiplex PCR; TCRdb holds only in-frame clones, not every one. The sample lists roughly 60,000 clones; around 90% were seen once. Sequencing was carried out using PBMCs. This chain connects TRBV14 to TRBJ2-1; tentatively, D is TRBD2 (6 bases). The clonotype comes from a woman aged 18-29 years in good health and CMV-seronegative. CDR3: CASSERVSYNEQFF. In DNA form, the CDR3 reads TGTGCCAGCAGCGAGCGGGTATCCTACAATGAGCAGTTCTTC.